This TCR beta chain was retrieved from a study of blood T cell repertoires in COVID-19. Some clones are missing from TCRdb's copy, which holds only in-frame ones; the method was immunoSEQ multiplex PCR. The sample lists about 300,000 clones; 83% were seen once. V was clipped by 3 bases and J by 4 bases; unmatched bases: 7. There are 16 residues in the CDR3. Looked up from germline, CDR1 is KGHSH and CDR2 is LQKENI. The V gene is TRBV18, the J gene TRBJ2-3, with 10 bases that match TRBD1. The receptor's source is a woman aged 45 to 65 with acute or convalescent COVID-19. Sequencing was carried out using peripheral blood. The CDR3 DNA reads as TGTGCCAGCTCACCTCAGACAGGGGGCAGGGCAGATACGCAGTATTTT. Translating gives CASSPQTGGRADTQYF.